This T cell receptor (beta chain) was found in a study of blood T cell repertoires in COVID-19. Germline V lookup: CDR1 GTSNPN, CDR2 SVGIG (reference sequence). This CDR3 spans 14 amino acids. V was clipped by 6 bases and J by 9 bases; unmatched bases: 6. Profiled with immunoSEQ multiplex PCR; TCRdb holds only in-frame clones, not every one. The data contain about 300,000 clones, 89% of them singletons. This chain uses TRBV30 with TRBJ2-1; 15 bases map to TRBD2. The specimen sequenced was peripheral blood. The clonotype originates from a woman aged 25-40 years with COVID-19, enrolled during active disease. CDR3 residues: CACGLAGGFTEQFF. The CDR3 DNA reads TGTGCCTGTGGACTAGCGGGGGGGTTTACTGAGCAGTTCTTC. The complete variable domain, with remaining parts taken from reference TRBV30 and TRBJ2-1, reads SQTIHQWPATLVQPVGSPLSLECTVEGTSNPNLYWYRQAAGRGLQLLFYSVGIGQISSEVPQNLSASRPQDRQFILSSKKLLLSDSGFYLCACGLAGGFTEQFFGPGTRLTVL.